These 9 T cell receptor beta chains share one sample of origin, sequenced in a study of blood T cell repertoires in COVID-19. Sequenced by immunoSEQ multiplex PCR; TCRdb stores in-frame clones only, minus some. The sample includes approximately 160,000 clones, about 86% of them seen just once. The source material was PBMCs or T cells enriched from blood (not recorded which). The receptors stem from a man aged 50 to 60 who had recovered from COVID-19.

A single count supports this clone. V and J are TRBV7-2 and TRBJ1-2; D uncertain. Trimming took 5 bases from V and 1 from J, leaving 11 bases between them. The germline V gene encodes CDR1 SGHTA and CDR2 FQGNSA. There are 14 residues in the CDR3. The CDR3 coding sequence is TGTGCCAGCAGCCCAACTCGATATAACTATGGCTACACCTTC. Translating gives CASSPTRYNYGYTF.

The chain is built from TRBV6-6 and TRBJ1-3; D is unresolved. The V gene lost 5 bases and the J gene lost 2 bases, with 25 bases spanning the gap. CDR1 MNHNY and CDR2 SVGAGI come from the germline V gene (reference sequence). The CDR3 totals 19 residues. CDR3 loop: CASSRHTRRERLAGNTIYF. DNA for the CDR3: TGTGCCAGCAGTCGTCACACACGGAGGGAAAGGCTGGCTGGAAACACCATATATTTT.

This clone was picked up a small number of times. The rearrangement links TRBV5-1 to TRBJ1-4, with 8 bases matching TRBD1. V lost 4 bases to trimming and J lost 6 bases; unmatched junction nucleotides: 8. Germline V gene data show CDR1 as SGHRS and CDR2 as YFSETQ. The CDR3 spans 15 residues. CDR3 in amino acids: CASSVTGEVHEKLFF. The CDR3 DNA is TGCGCCAGCAGCGTGACAGGGGAGGTTCATGAAAAACTGTTTTTT.

This chain uses TRBV29-1 with TRBJ2-7; TRBD1 matches at 7 bases. V was pared by 5 bases and J by 0 bases, with 10 bases of the junction left unmatched. Germline V gene sequence: CDR1 SQVTM, CDR2 ANQGSEA. The CDR3 consists of 15 residues. Written as DNA, the CDR3 is TGCAGCGTTCGAAAGAATCGGGACAGCTCCTACGAGCAGTACTTC. Protein: CSVRKNRDSSYEQYF.

The V gene is TRBV7-2, the J gene TRBJ1-2; weak D call: TRBD1 (5 bases). Trimming pared 3 bases from V and 6 bases from J, leaving 11 bases between. Germline CDR1 SGHTA, CDR2 FQGNSA. This CDR3 has 13 residues. The CDR3 DNA is TGTGCCAGCAGCTTCAGACAGTATCATGGCTACACCTTC. It translates to CASSFRQYHGYTF.

This clone was found a few times. This chain connects TRBV7-9 to TRBJ2-2; TRBD1 might be the D (6 bases). The V gene's germline CDR1 is SEHNR and CDR2 FQNEAQ (reference sequence). Trimming removed 5 bases at V and 2 bases at J, with 9 bases between. The CDR3 is 14 amino acids. The CDR3 DNA follows: TGTGCCAGCAGCATACAGGGAAACACCGGGGAGCTGTTTTTT. Translated: CASSIQGNTGELFF.

This rearrangement joins TRBV19 to TRBJ2-2, with 11 bases lining up with TRBD2. V shed 10 bases and J 4 bases; nucleotides not matched to a gene: 11. Germline-derived CDR1 and CDR2 are LNHDA and SQIVND (reference sequence). This CDR3 region has 16 residues. In DNA form, the CDR3 reads TGTGCCATCGAGCGGCTAGCGGGGGGAGTCACCGGGGAGCTGTTTTTT. Its translation: CAIERLAGGVTGELFF. Filled out from reference TRBV19 and TRBJ2-2, the complete variable domain reads DGGITQSPKYLFRKEGQNVTLSCEQNLNHDAMYWYRQDPGQGLRLIYYSQIVNDFQKGDIAEGYSVSREKKESFPLTVTSAQKNPTAFYLCAIERLAGGVTGELFFGEGSRLTVL.

This rearrangement joins TRBV10-3 to TRBJ1-1; D unresolved. Trimming cost V 4 bases and J 5 bases, with 14 bases left between them. Per the germline V gene, CDR1 is ENHRY and CDR2 is SYGVKD. CDR3 length: 14 residues. CDR3 in DNA: TGTGCCATCAGTGCCGACTATGGGAGGACTGAAGCTTTCTTT. Translation: CAISADYGRTEAFF.

V usage is TRBV6-6 and J usage is TRBJ2-2; the match to TRBD2 covers 8 bases. V lost 7 bases and J lost 5; bases outside the gene matches: 6. This CDR3 has 14 residues. CDR1 and CDR2 (germline): MNHNY, SVGAGI (reference sequence). CDR3 nucleotide sequence: TGTGCCAGCACAGCGGGGGCAGGTACCGGGGAGCTGTTTTTT. It translates to CASTAGAGTGELFF.